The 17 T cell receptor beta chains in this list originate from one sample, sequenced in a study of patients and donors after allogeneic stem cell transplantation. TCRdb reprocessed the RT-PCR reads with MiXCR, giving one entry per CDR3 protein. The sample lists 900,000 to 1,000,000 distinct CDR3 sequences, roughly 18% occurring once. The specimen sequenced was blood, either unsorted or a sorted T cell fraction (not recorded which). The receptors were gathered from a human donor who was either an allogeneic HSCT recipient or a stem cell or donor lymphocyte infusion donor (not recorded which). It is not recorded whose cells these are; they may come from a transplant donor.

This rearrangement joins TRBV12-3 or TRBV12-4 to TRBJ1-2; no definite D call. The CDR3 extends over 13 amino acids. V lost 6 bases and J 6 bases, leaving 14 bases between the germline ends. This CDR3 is CASRGLPTDGYTF. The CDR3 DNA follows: TGTGCCAGCAGGGGATTACCTACAGATGGCTACACCTTC.

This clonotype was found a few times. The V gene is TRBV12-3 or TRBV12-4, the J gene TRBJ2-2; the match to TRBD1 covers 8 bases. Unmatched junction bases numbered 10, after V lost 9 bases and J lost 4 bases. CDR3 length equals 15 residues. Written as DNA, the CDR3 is TGTGCCAGTCGTACCCAGGGGGCTGGCACCGGGGAGCTGTTTTTT. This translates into CASRTQGAGTGELFF.

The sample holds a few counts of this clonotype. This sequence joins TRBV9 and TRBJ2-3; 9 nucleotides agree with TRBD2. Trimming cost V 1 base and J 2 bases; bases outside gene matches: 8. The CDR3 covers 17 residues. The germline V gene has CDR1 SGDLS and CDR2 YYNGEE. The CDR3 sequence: CASSVRDSGGYTDTQYF. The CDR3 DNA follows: TGTGCCAGCAGCGTACGGGATAGCGGGGGATACACAGATACGCAGTATTTT.

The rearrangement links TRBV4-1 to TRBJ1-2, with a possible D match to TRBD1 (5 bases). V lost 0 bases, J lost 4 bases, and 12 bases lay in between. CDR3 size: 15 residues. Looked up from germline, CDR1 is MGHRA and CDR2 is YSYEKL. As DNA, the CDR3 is TGCGCCAGCAGCCAAGAGGATAGGGGCATCTATGGCTACACCTTC. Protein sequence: CASSQEDRGIYGYTF.

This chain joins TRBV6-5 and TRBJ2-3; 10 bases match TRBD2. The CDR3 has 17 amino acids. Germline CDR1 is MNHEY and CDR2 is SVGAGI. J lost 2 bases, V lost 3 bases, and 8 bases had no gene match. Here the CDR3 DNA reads TGTGCCAGCAGTTATCTTAGCGGGGGGAGTAACACAGATACGCAGTATTTT. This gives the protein CASSYLSGGSNTDTQYF.

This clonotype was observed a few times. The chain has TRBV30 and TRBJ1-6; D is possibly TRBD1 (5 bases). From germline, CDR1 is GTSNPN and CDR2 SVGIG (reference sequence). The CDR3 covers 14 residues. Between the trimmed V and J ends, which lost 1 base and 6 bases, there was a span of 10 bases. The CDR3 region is CAWSGAGGNSPLHF. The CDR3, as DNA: TGTGCCTGGAGTGGCGCGGGGGGTAATTCACCCCTCCACTTT.

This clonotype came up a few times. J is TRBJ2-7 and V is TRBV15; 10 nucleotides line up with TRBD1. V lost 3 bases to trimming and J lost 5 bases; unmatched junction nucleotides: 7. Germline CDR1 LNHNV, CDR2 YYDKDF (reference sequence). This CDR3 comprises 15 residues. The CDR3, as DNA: TGTGCCACCAGCAGCCGGACAGGGGGAGAAGACGAGCAGTACTTC. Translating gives CATSSRTGGEDEQYF.

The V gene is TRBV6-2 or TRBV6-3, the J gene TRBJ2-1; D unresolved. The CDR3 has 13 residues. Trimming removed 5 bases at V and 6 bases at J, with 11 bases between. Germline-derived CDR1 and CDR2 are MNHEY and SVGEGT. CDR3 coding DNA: TGTGCCAGCAGTCAGGACGCGATCAATGAGCAGTTCTTC. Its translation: CASSQDAINEQFF.

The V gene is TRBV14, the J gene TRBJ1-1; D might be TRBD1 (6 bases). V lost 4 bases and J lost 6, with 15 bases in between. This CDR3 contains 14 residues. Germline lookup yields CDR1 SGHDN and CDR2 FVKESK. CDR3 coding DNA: TGTGCCAGCAGCCTGGGAGCAGGGGTCGCTGAAGCTTTCTTT. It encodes CASSLGAGVAEAFF.

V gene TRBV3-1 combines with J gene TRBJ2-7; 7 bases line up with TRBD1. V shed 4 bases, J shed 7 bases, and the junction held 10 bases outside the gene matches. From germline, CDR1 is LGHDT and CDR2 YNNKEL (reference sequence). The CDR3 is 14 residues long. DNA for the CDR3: TGTGCCAGCAGCCTTACGGGACAGCTTTGGGAGCAGTACTTC. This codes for CASSLTGQLWEQYF.

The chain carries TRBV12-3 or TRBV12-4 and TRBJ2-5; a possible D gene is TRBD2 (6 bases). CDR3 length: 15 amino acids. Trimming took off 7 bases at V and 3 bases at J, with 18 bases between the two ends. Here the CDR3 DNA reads TGTGCCAGCAAGCGGGCCAACGTCCCGGAAGAGACCCAGTACTTC. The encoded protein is CASKRANVPEETQYF.

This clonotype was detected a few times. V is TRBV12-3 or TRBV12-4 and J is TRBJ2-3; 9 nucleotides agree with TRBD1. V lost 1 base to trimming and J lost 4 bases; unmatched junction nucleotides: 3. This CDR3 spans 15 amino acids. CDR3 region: CASSLGTGGPDTQYF. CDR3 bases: TGTGCCAGCAGTTTAGGAACAGGGGGCCCAGATACGCAGTATTTT.

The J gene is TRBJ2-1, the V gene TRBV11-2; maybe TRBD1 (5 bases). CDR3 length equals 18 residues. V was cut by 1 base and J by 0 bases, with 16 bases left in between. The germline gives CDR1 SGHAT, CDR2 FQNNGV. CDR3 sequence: CASSLVVAWGSSYNEQFF. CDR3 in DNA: TGTGCCAGCAGCTTAGTGGTAGCTTGGGGCAGCTCCTACAATGAGCAGTTCTTC.

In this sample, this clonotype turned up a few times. CDR3 DNA sequence: TGCGCCAGCAGCCCGGGTGCGAAATCCTACGAGCAGTACTTC. Amino acids: CASSPGAKSYEQYF. The chain recombines TRBV4-1 with TRBJ2-7, with D uncertain. CDR1 is MGHRA and CDR2 is YSYEKL in the germline V gene. Between the trimmed V and J ends, which lost 4 bases and 1 base, there was a span of 11 bases. This CDR3 has 14 amino acids.

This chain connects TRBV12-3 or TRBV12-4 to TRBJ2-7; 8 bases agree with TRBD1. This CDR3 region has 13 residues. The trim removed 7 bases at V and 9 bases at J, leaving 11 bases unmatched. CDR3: CASTPTGASRQYF. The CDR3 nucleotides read TGTGCCAGCACCCCGACAGGGGCTTCCCGGCAGTACTTC.

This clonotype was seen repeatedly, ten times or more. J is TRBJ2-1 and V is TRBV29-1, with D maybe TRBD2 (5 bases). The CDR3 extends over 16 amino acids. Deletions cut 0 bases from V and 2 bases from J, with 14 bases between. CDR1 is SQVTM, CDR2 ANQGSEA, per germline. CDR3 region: CSVEEVRGLTYNEQFF. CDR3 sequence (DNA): TGCAGCGTTGAAGAGGTGAGAGGACTCACCTACAATGAGCAGTTCTTC.

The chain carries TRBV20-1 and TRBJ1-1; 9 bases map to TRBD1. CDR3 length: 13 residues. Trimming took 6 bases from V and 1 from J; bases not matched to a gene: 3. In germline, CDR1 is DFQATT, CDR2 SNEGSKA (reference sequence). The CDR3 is CSAGTGRNTEAFF. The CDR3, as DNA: TGCAGTGCGGGGACAGGGCGGAACACTGAAGCTTTCTTT.